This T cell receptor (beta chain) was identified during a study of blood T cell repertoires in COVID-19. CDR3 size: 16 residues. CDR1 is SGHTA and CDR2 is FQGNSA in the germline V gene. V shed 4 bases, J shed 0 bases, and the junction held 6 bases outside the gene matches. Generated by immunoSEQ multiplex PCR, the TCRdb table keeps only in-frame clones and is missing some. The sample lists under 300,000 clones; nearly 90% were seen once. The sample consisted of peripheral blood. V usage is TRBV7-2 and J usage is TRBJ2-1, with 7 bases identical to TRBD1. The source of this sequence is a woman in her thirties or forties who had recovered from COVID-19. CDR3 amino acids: CASSSPGTASYNEQFF. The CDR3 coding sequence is TGTGCCAGCAGCTCCCCCGGGACAGCCTCCTACAATGAGCAGTTCTTC.